One and the same sample provided the 20 T cell receptor beta chains below, sequenced in a study of blood T cell repertoires in COVID-19. TCRdb's copy holds only in-frame clones and misses some; the assay was immunoSEQ multiplex PCR. Among some 56,000 clones listed, 81% were seen once. The sequencing sample was made of peripheral blood. These receptors were obtained from an elderly woman with active or convalescent COVID-19.

The genes are TRBV19 and TRBJ2-7; 7 bases map to TRBD1. CDR1 is LNHDA, CDR2 SQIVND, per germline (reference sequence). There are 14 residues in the CDR3. V lost 6 bases to trimming and J lost 3 bases; unmatched junction nucleotides: 8. This CDR3 is CASSRDSGYYEQYF. CDR3 bases: TGTGCCAGTAGCCGGGACAGTGGGTACTACGAGCAGTACTTC.

The chain links TRBV25-1 to TRBJ1-1; a weak D match, TRBD1 (6 bases). Trimming stripped 4 bases from V and 1 base from J, with 16 bases between. Looked up from germline, CDR1 is MGHDK and CDR2 is SYGVNS. The CDR3 spans 16 residues. This CDR3 reads CASSGERTVSNTEAFF. The CDR3 DNA sequence: TGTGCCAGCAGTGGAGAAAGGACAGTTTCGAACACTGAAGCTTTCTTT.

J is TRBJ2-3 and V is TRBV12-3 or TRBV12-4; D gene unclear. The CDR3 length is 12 residues. Trimming pared 6 bases from V and 0 bases from J, leaving 4 bases between. The CDR3 region is CASRTSTDTQYF. The CDR3 DNA is TGTGCCAGCAGGACTAGCACAGATACGCAGTATTTT.

This CDR3 is CASSQDQGEAFF. As DNA, the CDR3 is TGTGCCAGCAGCCAAGATCAGGGAGAAGCTTTCTTT. The gene calls are TRBV3-1 (or the pseudogene TRBV3-2) and TRBJ1-1; the D gene is possibly TRBD1 (5 bases). Germline CDR1 and CDR2: LGHDT and YNNKEL (reference sequence). The CDR3 length is 12 residues. The V gene lost 0 bases and the J gene lost 8 bases, with 7 bases spanning the gap.

V is TRBV28 and J is TRBJ1-1, with 10 bases fitting TRBD1. This CDR3 spans 16 amino acids. Germline V gives CDR1 MDHEN, CDR2 SYDVKM. Losses at the gene ends were 5 bases for V and 8 bases for J; bases not matched to a gene: 14. The CDR3: CASSHGQGVAWGEAFF. The CDR3 DNA sequence: TGTGCCAGCAGTCACGGACAGGGGGTGGCCTGGGGAGAAGCTTTCTTT.

In DNA form, the CDR3 reads TGCGCCAGCAGTTACGACAGGTCCTCCTACGAGCAGTACTTC. Translating gives CASSYDRSSYEQYF. V and J are TRBV10-2 and TRBJ2-7; TRBD1 is a possible D gene (6 bases). Germline V lookup: CDR1 WSHSY, CDR2 SAAADI. Trimming removed 5 bases at V and 0 bases at J, with 11 bases between. This CDR3 is 14 amino acids long.

This chain connects TRBV7-2 to TRBJ1-5; 8 nucleotides align to TRBD1. V shed 4 bases and J 6 bases; nucleotides not matched to a gene: 20. This CDR3 spans 19 amino acids. CDR1 is SGHTA and CDR2 is FQGNSA in the germline V gene. CDR3 residues: CASSSKRTGTRVIGQPQHF. CDR3 coding DNA: TGTGCCAGCAGCTCAAAGAGGACAGGGACCAGGGTTATTGGTCAGCCCCAGCATTTT.

The chain recombines TRBV19 with TRBJ1-4; 7 nucleotides agree with TRBD1. The length of the CDR3 is 14 residues. CDR1 LNHDA and CDR2 SQIVND come from the germline V gene (reference sequence). After removal of 6 bases from V and 3 bases from J, the junction contained 4 bases not matched to a gene. CDR3: CASRTGRSNEKLFF. In DNA form, the CDR3 reads TGTGCCAGTAGGACAGGGCGGTCTAATGAAAAACTGTTTTTT.

The gene calls are TRBV4-2 and TRBJ1-5, with 9 bases that match TRBD1. The CDR3 consists of 16 residues. J was trimmed by 6 bases and V by 0 bases; bases with no gene match: 6. The germline gives CDR1 LGHNA, CDR2 YNFKEQ. The CDR3 bases are TGTGCCAGCAGCCAAGAAGTTCGGGACAGGGTTCAGCCCCAGCATTTT. The encoded protein is CASSQEVRDRVQPQHF.

The chain links TRBV5-1 to TRBJ1-1; D not resolved. V gave up 6 bases and J gave up 7 bases, with 19 bases separating them. The V gene's germline CDR1 is SGHRS and CDR2 YFSETQ. This CDR3 spans 14 amino acids. CDR3 residues: CASTPVGDRGEAFF. The CDR3 region has the DNA TGCGCCAGCACCCCGGTTGGGGATCGGGGTGAAGCTTTCTTT.

In regard to this clone: At the DNA level, this CDR3 is encoded by other sequences in the same sample as well. The J gene is TRBJ1-6, the V gene TRBV28; D gene unclear. Trimming cost V 6 bases and J 6 bases, with 6 bases left between them. The V gene's germline CDR1 is MDHEN and CDR2 SYDVKM. There are 12 residues in the CDR3. The CDR3 sequence: CASRAVNSPLHF. In nucleotides, the CDR3 is TGTGCCAGCAGGGCAGTTAATTCACCCCTCCACTTT.

The chain uses TRBV10-3 and TRBJ1-2, with D possibly matching TRBD1 (5 bases). The CDR3 runs to 15 residues. Germline values: CDR1 ENHRY, CDR2 SYGVKD. V was clipped by 7 bases and J by 0 bases, with 15 bases between them. The CDR3 protein is CAINDRGKTNYGYTF. CDR3 sequence (DNA): TGTGCCATCAACGACAGAGGTAAAACTAACTATGGCTACACCTTC.

The rearrangement joins TRBV5-6 to TRBJ1-2; 7 bases align to TRBD1. J lost 6 bases, V lost 4 bases, and 6 bases had no gene match. The germline V gene encodes CDR1 SGHDT and CDR2 YYEEEE. The CDR3 extends over 13 amino acids. CDR3 bases: TGTGCCAGCAGCCTAACAGGGGTCGATGGCTACACCTTC. Residues: CASSLTGVDGYTF.

The chain joins TRBV18 to TRBJ1-2; possibly TRBD1 for D (5 bases). Germline values: CDR1 KGHSH, CDR2 LQKENI. The V and J ends lost 2 bases and 2 bases respectively, with 12 bases between them. This CDR3 region has 15 residues. The CDR3 bases are TGTGCCAGCTCACCAAGTGGACACGAGAACTATGGCTACACCTTC. Encoded protein: CASSPSGHENYGYTF.

The chain employs TRBV27 and TRBJ1-1, with TRBD1 identical over 9 bases. This CDR3 comprises 15 residues. Trimming cost V 0 bases and J 9 bases; bases outside gene matches: 8. The germline gives CDR1 MNHEY, CDR2 SMNVEV (reference sequence). The CDR3 here is CASSLSGGQGRKAFF. The DNA for the CDR3 is TGTGCCAGCAGTTTATCGGGGGGACAGGGACGAAAAGCTTTCTTT.

This chain uses TRBV5-1 with TRBJ1-3; possible D gene TRBD1, 5 bases. Germline loops: CDR1 SGHRS, CDR2 YFSETQ. Trimming removed 0 bases at V and 0 bases at J, with 10 bases between. This CDR3 has 16 amino acids. CDR3 bases: TGCGCCAGCAGCTTGGTACAGGCTAGCTCTGGAAACACCATATATTTT. Protein sequence: CASSLVQASSGNTIYF.

This chain joins TRBV27 and TRBJ1-1; the D is unclear. Trimming removed 1 base from V and 3 bases from J, with 6 bases in between. Germline values: CDR1 MNHEY, CDR2 SMNVEV (reference sequence). The CDR3 sequence is 13 residues long. CDR3 coding DNA: TGTGCCAGCAGTTTATTTCGGGACACTGAAGCTTTCTTT. Translating it yields CASSLFRDTEAFF.

This chain connects TRBV12-3 or TRBV12-4 to TRBJ1-4; D might be TRBD1 (5 bases). The CDR3 has 13 residues. V dropped 5 bases and J dropped 5 bases, with 9 bases sitting between them. This chain's CDR3 is CASSPGRNEKLFF. The DNA for the CDR3 is TGTGCCAGCAGTCCAGGGAGGAATGAAAAACTGTTTTTT.

The rearrangement uses TRBV7-3 and TRBJ2-4; 7 bases map to TRBD1. The CDR3 is made up of 13 amino acids. With 6 bases clipped from V and 7 bases from J, the junction kept 6 bases outside the gene matches. The germline CDR1 and CDR2 sequences are SGHTA and FQGTGA. CDR3 DNA sequence: TGTGCCAGCAGTCCAAGGGGACAGAACATTCAGTACTTC. Its protein product is CASSPRGQNIQYF. Together with reference TRBV7-3 and TRBJ2-4, the CDR3 gives the full variable domain: GAGVSQTPSNKVTEKGKYVELRCDPISGHTALYWYRQSLGQGPEFLIYFQGTGAADDSGLPNDRFFAVRPEGSVSTLKIQRTERGDSAVYLCASSPRGQNIQYFGAGTRLSVL.

This clone was recorded once. The chain carries TRBV24-1 and TRBJ1-2; D call uncertain. The CDR3 runs 15 residues. Germline CDR1 KGHDR, CDR2 SFDVKD. The ends were cut back, 4 bases at V and 4 bases at J, with 15 bases in the middle. The CDR3 nucleotides are TGTGCCACCAGTGACCCGAGAACGGGAGGCTATGGCTACACCTTC. As protein: CATSDPRTGGYGYTF.